This is a list of T cell receptor beta chains from one sample in a study of liver allograft versus peripheral blood T cells. TCRdb re-analysed the reads in MiXCR, keeping a single row per CDR3 protein. The sample lists fewer than 7,000 distinct CDR3 sequences, approximately 15% occurring once. Receptors originate from a human patient who had a liver transplant. Some T cells may have originated in the graft donor. Both conserved end residues are part of each CDR3. D genes are given only for firm matches. Not every row has a clone size; where given, it reads once, few, many or a size class.

v_gene	len	d_gene	j_gene	abundance	CDR3nt	CDR3aa
TRBV9	15	TRBD1	TRBJ2-2	NA	TGTGCCAGCAGCCCACAAGGGACAGGGACCGGGGAGCTGTTTTTT	CASSPQGTGTGELFF
TRBV7-9	13	NA	TRBJ2-2	many	TGTGCCAGCAGCCGTACTCCGGGTGGGGAGCTGTTTTTT	CASSRTPGGELFF
TRBV3-1	16	TRBD2	TRBJ2-1	NA	TGTGCCAGCAGCCGAACCGGGACTAGCGGGTCGGGTGAGCAGTTCTTC	CASSRTGTSGSGEQFF
TRBV20-1	12	TRBD1	TRBJ2-7	many	TGCAGTGCTGCATGGGACAGCTACGAGCAGTACTTC	CSAAWDSYEQYF
TRBV18	15	TRBD1	TRBJ2-1	medium-sized	TGTGCCAGCTCACCAGTCCGACAGGGGGAGAATGAGCAGTTCTTC	CASSPVRQGENEQFF
TRBV6-5	15	NA	TRBJ2-7	medium-sized	TGTGCCAGCAGTTTGTCCCTCACTACAGCCTACGAGCAGTACTTC	CASSLSLTTAYEQYF
TRBV6-5	15	TRBD1	TRBJ1-3	medium-sized	TGTGCCAGCCAAAGGACAGGGGGCGCTGGAAACACCATATATTTT	CASQRTGGAGNTIYF
TRBV29-1	17	TRBD2	TRBJ2-3	few	TGCAGCGTTGAAGATGGCGGGACTAGCGGGAGCACAGATACGCAGTATTTT	CSVEDGGTSGSTDTQYF
TRBV7-2	15	TRBD2	TRBJ2-1	medium-sized	TGTGCCAGCAGCTTGCTAGCGGGCCCCTACAATGAGCAGTTCTTC	CASSLLAGPYNEQFF
TRBV11-2	17	NA	TRBJ2-1	few	TGTGCCAGCAGCTTAGTGTCAGCCAACTACTATTACAATGAGCAGTTCTTC	CASSLVSANYYYNEQFF
TRBV27	16	NA	TRBJ1-4	medium-sized	TGTGCCAGCAGTTTCCTTACCGGCAGTCCTAATGAAAAACTGTTTTTT	CASSFLTGSPNEKLFF
TRBV12-3/TRBV12-4	16	TRBD2	TRBJ2-1	many	TGTGCCAGCAGTCCAAGGACTAGCGGATTATACAATGAGCAGTTCTTC	CASSPRTSGLYNEQFF